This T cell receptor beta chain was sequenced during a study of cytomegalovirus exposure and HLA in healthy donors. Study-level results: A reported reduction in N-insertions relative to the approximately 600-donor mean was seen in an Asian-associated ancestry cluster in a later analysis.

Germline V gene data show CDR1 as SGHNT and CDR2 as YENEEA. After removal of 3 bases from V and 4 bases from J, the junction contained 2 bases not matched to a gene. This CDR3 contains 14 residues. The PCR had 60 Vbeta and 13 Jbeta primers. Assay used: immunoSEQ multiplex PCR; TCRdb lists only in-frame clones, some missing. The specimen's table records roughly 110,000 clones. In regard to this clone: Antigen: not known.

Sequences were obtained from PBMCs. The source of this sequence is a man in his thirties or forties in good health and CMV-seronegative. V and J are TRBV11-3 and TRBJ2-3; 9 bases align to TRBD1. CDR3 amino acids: CASSLTGGADTQYF. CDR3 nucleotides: TGTGCCAGCAGCTTGACAGGGGGAGCAGATACGCAGTATTTT. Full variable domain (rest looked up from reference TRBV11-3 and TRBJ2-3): EAGVVQSPRYKIIEKKQPVAFWCNPISGHNTLYWYLQNLGQGPELLIRYENEEAVDDSQLPKDRFSAERLKGVDSTLKIQPAELGDSAVYLCASSLTGGADTQYFGPGTRLTVL.